This is a list of T cell receptor beta chains from one sample in a study of blood T cell repertoires in COVID-19. The repertoire was sequenced with immunoSEQ multiplex PCR; TCRdb's copy has only in-frame clones and lacks some. The table has 250,000 or so clones, roughly nine tenths seen once. What was sequenced was PBMCs or T cells enriched from blood (not recorded which). The receptors stem from a woman aged 18-29 years who had recovered from COVID-19. The CDR3 runs from the conserved cysteine through the conserved F or W. A D gene is named only where the DNA matches it firmly. Only some rows state a clone size, as once, few, many or a class for expanded clones.

TRBV9	-	-	TRBJ1-2	TGTGCCAGCAGCGGGGACAAACGCTACACCTTC	CASSGDKRYTF
TRBV27	TRBD1	-	TRBJ2-4	TGTGCCAGCAGACAGGGGGACAATATAGCCAAAAACATTCAGTACTTC	CASRQGDNIAKNIQYF
TRBV5-1	TRBD1	-	TRBJ2-7	TGCGCCAGCAGCTTGAGGGACAGAAGGGACTACGAGCAGTACTTC	CASSLRDRRDYEQYF
TRBV19	TRBD2	-	TRBJ2-3	TGTGCCAGTAGTACCCCCTTCGGGGGGATCACAGATACGCAGTATTTT	CASSTPFGGITDTQYF
TRBV29-1	TRBD1	-	TRBJ1-3	TGCAGCGCACGACAGGGGGCGAGTGGTGTCGGTGGAAACACCATATATTTT	CSARQGASGVGGNTIYF
TRBV21-1	-	-	TRBJ2-5	TGTGCCAGCAGCAAAGCGGGAGTATTGAGTAGCGGGGGCCCCTGTATTGAGACCCAGTACTTC	CASSKAGVLSSGGPCIETQYF
TRBV7-9	TRBD1	-	TRBJ2-5	TGTGCCAGCAGCTCCGGGACAGGGGGTAGGGAGACCCAGTACTTC	CASSSGTGGRETQYF
TRBV6-5	-	-	TRBJ2-7	TGTGCCAGCAGTCAGAGGTGGAACGAGCAGTACTTC	CASSQRWNEQYF
TRBV9	-	-	TRBJ2-1	TGTGCCAGCAGCGTCGAGAGCTCCTACAATGAGCAGTTCTTC	CASSVESSYNEQFF
TRBV28	-	-	TRBJ2-6	TGTGCCAGCATCTTGGGCAGGGCTGGGGCCAACGTCCTGACTTTC	CASILGRAGANVLTF
TRBV6-5	TRBD1	-	TRBJ1-4	TGTGCCAGCAGTCGGGACAGGCATTACAATGAAAAACTGTTTTTT	CASSRDRHYNEKLFF
TRBV10-3	-	-	TRBJ1-3	TGTGCCATCAGCCCCCCCCTTCCTGGAAACACCATATATTTT	CAISPPLPGNTIYF
TRBV18	-	-	TRBJ2-7	TGTGCCAGCTCACCTATCGGACTATCCGAGCAGTACTTC	CASSPIGLSEQYF
TRBV7-9	-	-	TRBJ2-3	TGTGCCAGCAGCTTAGAGGTTGAGGCGACAGATACGCAGTATTTT	CASSLEVEATDTQYF
TRBV4-3	-	-	TRBJ2-1	TGCGCCAGCAGCCAAGGGCTTAACAATGAGCAGTTCTTC	CASSQGLNNEQFF
TRBV5-1	TRBD1	-	TRBJ2-7	TGCGCCAGCGGAACGGGACAGTCCTACGAGCAGTACTTC	CASGTGQSYEQYF
TRBV14	-	-	TRBJ1-2	TGTGCCAGCAGCCAAGACGGGGCGGGGATTAACTATGGCTACACCTTC	CASSQDGAGINYGYTF
TRBV27	TRBD2	-	TRBJ2-4	TGTGCCAGCAGTTCTCGGACTAGCGGGATGGGCAAAAACATTCAGTACTTC	CASSSRTSGMGKNIQYF
TRBV27	-	few	TRBJ1-4	TGTGCCAGCAGTTTATTTAGAGGAAGCAGATTCAATGAAAAACTGTTTTTT	CASSLFRGSRFNEKLFF
TRBV3-1/TRBV3-2	TRBD2	-	TRBJ2-7	TGTGCCAGCAGCCAAGTCTCGGCGGGGGGTTCCTGGGACTACGAGCAGTACTTC	CASSQVSAGGSWDYEQYF
TRBV9	-	-	TRBJ2-6	TGTGCCAGCAGCGCCTCTACGGAAACCCGGAGCTCTGGGGCCAACGTCCTGACTTTC	CASSASTETRSSGANVLTF
TRBV11-2	-	-	TRBJ1-1	TGTGCCAGCAGCCCCAGGGCCCCGAGACAGGATGTCTCTGAAGCTTTCTTT	CASSPRAPRQDVSEAFF
TRBV6-6	TRBD1	-	TRBJ2-2	TGTGCCAGCAGTTCCCAGGACAGGACGAGGGCCGGGGAGCTGTTTTTT	CASSSQDRTRAGELFF
TRBV10-3	TRBD2	-	TRBJ2-7	TGTGCCATCAGTGAGTCGGCTAGCGGGAGCGAGCAGTACTTC	CAISESASGSEQYF
TRBV4-1	TRBD2	-	TRBJ2-1	TGCGCCAGCAGCCAAAGGAAGACTAGCGGGGCCTATAATGAGCAGTTCTTC	CASSQRKTSGAYNEQFF
TRBV30	-	-	TRBJ1-1	TGTGCCTGGAATCGTGACAAGGAGAACACTGAAGCTTTCTTT	CAWNRDKENTEAFF
TRBV27	-	-	TRBJ2-1	TGTGCCAGCAGTTTTGGGGGGAACTACAATGAGCAGTTCTTC	CASSFGGNYNEQFF
TRBV28	-	-	TRBJ1-2	TGTGCCAGCAGCCTAACACAGGTCGGCTACACCTTC	CASSLTQVGYTF
TRBV27	-	-	TRBJ2-4	TGTGCCAGCAGTCCAAAAGAGGTATGGGCCAAAAACATTCAGTACTTC	CASSPKEVWAKNIQYF
TRBV7-8	TRBD1	few	TRBJ1-1	TGTGCCAGCAGCTACCGGACAGGGATGAACACTGAAGCTTTCTTT	CASSYRTGMNTEAFF
TRBV27	-	-	TRBJ1-1	TGTGCCAGCAGTTCCAGACCGCTACCCTCATTCGGGGCTTTCTTT	CASSSRPLPSFGAFF
TRBV11-2	TRBD2	-	TRBJ2-7	TGTGCCAGCAGCTTAGATTTGGGCGGGGGGGCTGTCGAGCAGTACTTC	CASSLDLGGGAVEQYF
TRBV27	TRBD2	-	TRBJ2-7	TGTGCCAGCAGTTCCCTAGGCGGGAGGAGCTCCTACGAGCAGTACTTC	CASSSLGGRSSYEQYF
TRBV27	-	-	TRBJ1-4	TGTGCCAGCCGGCCCGCAGGTGGAAGTGAAAAACTGTTTTTT	CASRPAGGSEKLFF
TRBV7-2	-	few	TRBJ1-2	TGTGCCAGCAGCCAAAAGCGGCAGCTCAACTATGGCTACACCTTC	CASSQKRQLNYGYTF
TRBV30	TRBD1	-	TRBJ1-5	TGTGCCTGGAGTACCTCCGGGACAGCCCTCAATCAGCCCCAGCATTTT	CAWSTSGTALNQPQHF
TRBV19	-	-	TRBJ1-1	TGTGCCAGTAGTATAGGAGGAATCTGGAACACTGAAGCTTTCTTT	CASSIGGIWNTEAFF
TRBV11-2	-	-	TRBJ2-3	TGTGCCAGCAGCTTAGCGAGCGGGCTCACAGATACGCAGTATTTT	CASSLASGLTDTQYF
TRBV27	TRBD2	-	TRBJ2-1	TGTGCCAGCACTAGCGGGGGGTACAATGAGCAGTTCTTC	CASTSGGYNEQFF
TRBV7-2	TRBD2	-	TRBJ2-3	TGTGCCAGCAGCTTAGGGGGGGGGACTAGCGAGGATACGCAGTATTTT	CASSLGGGTSEDTQYF
TRBV7-9	-	-	TRBJ1-2	TGTGCCAGCAGCCACGAAGGAGGTGGCTACACCTTC	CASSHEGGGYTF
TRBV5-4	-	-	TRBJ1-4	TGTGCCAGCAGCTTGGCGGGTAATGAAAAACTGTTTTTT	CASSLAGNEKLFF
TRBV27	-	-	TRBJ2-7	TGTGCCAGCAAACCCGCAGGGTTTTCCTACGAGCAGTACTTC	CASKPAGFSYEQYF
TRBV5-1	-	-	TRBJ1-4	TGCGCCAGCAGCCCGTACACCTCAAGTAATGAAAAACTGTTTTTT	CASSPYTSSNEKLFF
TRBV4-3	-	-	TRBJ2-1	TGCGCCAGCAGCCAAGATTTCGCGGGGACCCCTCGCAATGAGCAGTTCTTC	CASSQDFAGTPRNEQFF
TRBV5-4	-	-	TRBJ1-6	TGTGCCAGCAGCTTGACGGAGTATAATTCACCCCTCCACTTT	CASSLTEYNSPLHF
TRBV7-3	TRBD2	-	TRBJ2-3	TGTGCCAGCAGCTTAGCCGGACTAGCATCCGATACGCAGTATTTT	CASSLAGLASDTQYF
TRBV12-3/TRBV12-4	TRBD1	-	TRBJ1-5	TGTGCCAGCAGGGGGACAGTTTATCAGCCCCAGCATTTT	CASRGTVYQPQHF
TRBV3-1/TRBV3-2	-	-	TRBJ2-7	TGTGCCAGCAGCCAAGATCGAGTCCCCGAGCAGTACTTC	CASSQDRVPEQYF
TRBV15	-	-	TRBJ1-5	TGTGCCACCAGCAGAGAACAGCTGCTTAGCAATCAGCCCCAGCATTTT	CATSREQLLSNQPQHF
TRBV25-1	TRBD1	-	TRBJ1-2	TGTGCCAGCAGTGATAGGGGCCGGGACAGGGAAAATGGCTACACCTTC	CASSDRGRDRENGYTF
TRBV9	TRBD2	-	TRBJ2-3	TGTGCCAGCAGCGTAGCAACTAGCGGACCTAGCACAGATACGCAGTATTTT	CASSVATSGPSTDTQYF
TRBV10-1	TRBD2	-	TRBJ2-5	TGCGCCAGCAGTGATCCGGGAGGCGAGACCCAGTACTTC	CASSDPGGETQYF
TRBV10-1	-	-	TRBJ2-1	TGCGCCAGCAGTGAGTCCGGACTACTCTTTAATTCCTACAATGAGCAGTTCTTC	CASSESGLLFNSYNEQFF